The following is a T cell receptor beta chain sequence with its context. What it binds is not known. The protocol was immunoSEQ multiplex PCR, while the TCRdb copy is restricted to in-frame clones and leaves out a portion. Among fewer than 180,000 clones listed, under 95% were seen once. This sample was taken from a study of T cell responses to AZD1222 COVID-19 vaccine. The study, taken as a whole, reports: An increase in Spike-specific TCR breadth and depth was observed after two AZD1222 doses.

The CDR3 loop spans 13 amino acids. V was cut by 7 bases and J by 0 bases, with 4 bases left in between. Sequenced material: peripheral blood, taken 28 days after the second AZD1222 dose. This chain joins TRBV12-3 or TRBV12-4 and TRBJ2-6; the D is unclear. The sequence was collected from an adult who received the AZD1222 COVID-19 vaccine. In DNA, the CDR3 is TGTGCCAGCAAGGGCTCTGGGGCCAACGTCCTGACTTTC. Its protein is CASKGSGANVLTF.